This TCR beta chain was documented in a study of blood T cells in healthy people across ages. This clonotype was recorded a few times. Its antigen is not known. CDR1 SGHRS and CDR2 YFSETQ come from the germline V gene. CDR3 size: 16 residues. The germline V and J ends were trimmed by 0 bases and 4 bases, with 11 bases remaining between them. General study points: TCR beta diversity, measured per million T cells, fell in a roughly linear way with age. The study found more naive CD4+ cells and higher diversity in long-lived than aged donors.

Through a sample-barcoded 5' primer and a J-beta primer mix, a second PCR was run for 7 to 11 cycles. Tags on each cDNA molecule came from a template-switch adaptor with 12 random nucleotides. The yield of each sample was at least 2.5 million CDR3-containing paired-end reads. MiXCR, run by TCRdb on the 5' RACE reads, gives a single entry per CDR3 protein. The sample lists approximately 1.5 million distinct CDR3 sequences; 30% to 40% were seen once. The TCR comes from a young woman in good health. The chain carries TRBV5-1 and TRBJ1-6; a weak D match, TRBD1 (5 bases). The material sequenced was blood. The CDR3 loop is CASSLEPGLYNSPLHF. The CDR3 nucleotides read TGCGCCAGCAGCTTGGAGCCGGGACTGTATAATTCACCCCTCCACTTT. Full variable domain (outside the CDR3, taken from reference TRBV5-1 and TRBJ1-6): KAGVTQTPRYLIKTRGQQVTLSCSPISGHRSVSWYQQTPGQGLQFLFEYFSETQRNKGNFPGRFSGRQFSNSRSEMNVSTLELGDSALYLCASSLEPGLYNSPLHFGNGTRLTVT.